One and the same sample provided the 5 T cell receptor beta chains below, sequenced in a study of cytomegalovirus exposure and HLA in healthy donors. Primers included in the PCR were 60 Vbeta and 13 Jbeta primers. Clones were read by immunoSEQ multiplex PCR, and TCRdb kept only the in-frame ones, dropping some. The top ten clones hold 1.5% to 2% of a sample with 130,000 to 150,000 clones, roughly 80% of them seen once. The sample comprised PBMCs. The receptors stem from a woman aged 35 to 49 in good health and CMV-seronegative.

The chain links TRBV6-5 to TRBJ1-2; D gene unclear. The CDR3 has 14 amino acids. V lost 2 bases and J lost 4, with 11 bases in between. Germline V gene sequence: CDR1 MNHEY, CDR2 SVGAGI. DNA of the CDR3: TGTGCCAGCAGTTACGCGGGGATCCGCTATGGCTACACCTTC. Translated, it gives CASSYAGIRYGYTF.

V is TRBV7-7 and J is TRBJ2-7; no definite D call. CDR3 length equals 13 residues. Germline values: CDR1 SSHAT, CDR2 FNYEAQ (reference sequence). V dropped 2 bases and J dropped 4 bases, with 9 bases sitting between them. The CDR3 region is CASSLSQDYEQYF. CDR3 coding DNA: TGTGCCAGCAGCTTATCCCAGGATTACGAGCAGTACTTC.

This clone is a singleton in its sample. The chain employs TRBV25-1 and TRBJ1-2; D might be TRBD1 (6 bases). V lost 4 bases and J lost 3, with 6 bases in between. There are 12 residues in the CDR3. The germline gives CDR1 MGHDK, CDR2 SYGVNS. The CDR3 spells CASSGTDYGYTF. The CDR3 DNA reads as TGTGCCAGCAGTGGGACAGACTATGGCTACACCTTC.

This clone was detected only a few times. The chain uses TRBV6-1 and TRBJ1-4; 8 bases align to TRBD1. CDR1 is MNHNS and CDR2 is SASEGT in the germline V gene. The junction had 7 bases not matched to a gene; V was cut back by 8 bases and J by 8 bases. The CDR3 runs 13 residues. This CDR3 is CASQDREYEKLFF. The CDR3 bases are TGTGCCAGCCAGGACAGGGAGTACGAAAAACTGTTTTTT.

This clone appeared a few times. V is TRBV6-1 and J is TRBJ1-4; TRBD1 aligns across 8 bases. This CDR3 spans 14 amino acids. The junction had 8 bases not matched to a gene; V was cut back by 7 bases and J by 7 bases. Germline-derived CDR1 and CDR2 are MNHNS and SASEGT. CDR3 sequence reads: CASNDRGSSEKLFF. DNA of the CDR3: TGTGCCAGCAATGACAGGGGATCAAGTGAAAAACTGTTTTTT.